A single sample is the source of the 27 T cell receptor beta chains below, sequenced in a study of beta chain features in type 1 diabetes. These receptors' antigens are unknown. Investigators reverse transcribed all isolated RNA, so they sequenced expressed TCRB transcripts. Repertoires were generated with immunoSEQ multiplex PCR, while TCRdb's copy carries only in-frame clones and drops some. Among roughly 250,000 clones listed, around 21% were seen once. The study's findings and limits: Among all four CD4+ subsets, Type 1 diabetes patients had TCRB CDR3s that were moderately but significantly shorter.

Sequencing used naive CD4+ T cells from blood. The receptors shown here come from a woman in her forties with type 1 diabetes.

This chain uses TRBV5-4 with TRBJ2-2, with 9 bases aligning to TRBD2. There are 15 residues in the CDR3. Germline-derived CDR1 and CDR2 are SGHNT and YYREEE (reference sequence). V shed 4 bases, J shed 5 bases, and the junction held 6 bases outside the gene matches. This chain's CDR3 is CASSRSGGLTGELFF. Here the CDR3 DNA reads TGTGCCAGCAGCCGTAGCGGGGGACTAACCGGGGAGCTGTTTTTT.

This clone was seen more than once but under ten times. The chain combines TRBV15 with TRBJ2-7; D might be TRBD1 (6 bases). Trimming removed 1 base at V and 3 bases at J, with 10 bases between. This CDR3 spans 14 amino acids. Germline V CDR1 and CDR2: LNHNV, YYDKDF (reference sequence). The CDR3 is CATSRVARGYEQYF. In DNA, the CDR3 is TGTGCCACCAGCAGAGTCGCCAGGGGCTACGAGCAGTACTTC. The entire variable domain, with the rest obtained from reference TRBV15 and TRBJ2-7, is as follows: DAMVIQNPRYQVTQFGKPVTLSCSQTLNHNVMYWYQQKSSQAPKLLFHYYDKDFNNEADTPDNFQSRRPNTSFCFLDIRSPGLGDTAMYLCATSRVARGYEQYFGPGTRLTVT.

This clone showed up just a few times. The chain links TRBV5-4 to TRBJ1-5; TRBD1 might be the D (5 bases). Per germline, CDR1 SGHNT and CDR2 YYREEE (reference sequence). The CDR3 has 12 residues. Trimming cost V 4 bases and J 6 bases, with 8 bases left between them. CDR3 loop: CASSQDSQPQHF. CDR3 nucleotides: TGTGCCAGCAGCCAAGACAGTCAGCCCCAGCATTTT.

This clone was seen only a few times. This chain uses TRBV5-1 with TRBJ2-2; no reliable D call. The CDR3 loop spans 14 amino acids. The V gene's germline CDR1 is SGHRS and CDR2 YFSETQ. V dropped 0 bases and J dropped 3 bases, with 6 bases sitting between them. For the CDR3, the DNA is TGCGCCAGCAGCTTGGGTGAGGACACCGGGGAGCTGTTTTTT. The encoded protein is CASSLGEDTGELFF.

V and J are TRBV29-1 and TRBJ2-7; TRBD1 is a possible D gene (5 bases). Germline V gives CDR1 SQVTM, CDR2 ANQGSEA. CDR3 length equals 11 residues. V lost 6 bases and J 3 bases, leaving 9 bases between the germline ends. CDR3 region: CSVLDSYEQYF. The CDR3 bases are TGCAGCGTGTTAGACAGCTACGAGCAGTACTTC.

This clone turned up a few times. CDR3 bases: TGTGCCAGCAGCTTTGGGACAGGGAAGGAGCAGTACTTC. Amino acids: CASSFGTGKEQYF. The rearrangement uses TRBV11-2 and TRBJ2-7; 9 bases are a match to TRBD1. Losses at the gene ends were 3 bases for V and 7 bases for J; bases not matched to a gene: 4. CDR1 is SGHAT, CDR2 FQNNGV, per germline. The length of the CDR3 is 13 residues.

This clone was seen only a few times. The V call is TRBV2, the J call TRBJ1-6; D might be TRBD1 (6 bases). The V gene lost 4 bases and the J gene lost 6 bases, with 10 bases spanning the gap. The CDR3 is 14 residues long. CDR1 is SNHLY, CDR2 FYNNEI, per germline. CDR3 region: CASSVRGSNSPLHF. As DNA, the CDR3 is TGTGCCAGCAGTGTCAGGGGTAGTAATTCACCCCTCCACTTT.

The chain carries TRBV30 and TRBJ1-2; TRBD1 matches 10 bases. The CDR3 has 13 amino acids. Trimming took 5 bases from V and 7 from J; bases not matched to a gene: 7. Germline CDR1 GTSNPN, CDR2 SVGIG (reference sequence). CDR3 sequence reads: CAWDRGRSSGYTF. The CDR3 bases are TGTGCCTGGGACAGGGGGCGCAGTAGTGGCTACACCTTC.

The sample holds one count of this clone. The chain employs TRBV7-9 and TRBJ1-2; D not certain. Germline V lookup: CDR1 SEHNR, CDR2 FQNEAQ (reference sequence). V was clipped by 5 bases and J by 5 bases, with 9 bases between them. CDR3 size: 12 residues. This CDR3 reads CASSRTGYGYTF. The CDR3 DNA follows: TGTGCCAGCAGCCGGACGGGGTATGGCTACACCTTC.

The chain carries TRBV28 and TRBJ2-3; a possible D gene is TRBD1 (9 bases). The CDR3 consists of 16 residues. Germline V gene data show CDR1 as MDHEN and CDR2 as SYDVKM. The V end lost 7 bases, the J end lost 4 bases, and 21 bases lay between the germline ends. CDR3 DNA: TGTGCCAGCACTTCGGGGGGGGACAGGGACCCAGATACGCAGTATTTT. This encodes CASTSGGDRDPDTQYF.

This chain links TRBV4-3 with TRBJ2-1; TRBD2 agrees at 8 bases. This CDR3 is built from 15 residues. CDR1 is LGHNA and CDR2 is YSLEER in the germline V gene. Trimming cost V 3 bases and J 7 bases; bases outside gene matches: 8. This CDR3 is CASSQDRTSWNEQFF. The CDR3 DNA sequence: TGCGCCAGCAGCCAGGACCGGACTAGCTGGAATGAGCAGTTCTTC.

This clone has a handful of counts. The CDR3 sequence is CASSLSRSSSYNEQFF. CDR3 DNA sequence: TGTGCCAGCAGCTTGAGCAGGTCCAGCTCCTACAATGAGCAGTTCTTC. V is TRBV5-4 and J is TRBJ2-1; D is unresolved. The CDR3 consists of 16 residues. Germline V gene lookup returns CDR1 SGHNT and CDR2 YYREEE (reference sequence). Trimming took off 1 base at V and 0 bases at J, with 11 bases between the two ends.

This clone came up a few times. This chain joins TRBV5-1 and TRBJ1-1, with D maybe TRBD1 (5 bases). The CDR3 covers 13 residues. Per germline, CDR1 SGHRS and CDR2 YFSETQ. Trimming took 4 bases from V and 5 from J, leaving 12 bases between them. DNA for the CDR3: TGCGCCAGCAGCGAGCCGGGGGGGACTGAAGCTTTCTTT. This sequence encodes CASSEPGGTEAFF. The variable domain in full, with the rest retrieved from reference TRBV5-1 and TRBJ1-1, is KAGVTQTPRYLIKTRGQQVTLSCSPISGHRSVSWYQQTPGQGLQFLFEYFSETQRNKGNFPGRFSGRQFSNSRSEMNVSTLELGDSALYLCASSEPGGTEAFFGQGTRLTVV.

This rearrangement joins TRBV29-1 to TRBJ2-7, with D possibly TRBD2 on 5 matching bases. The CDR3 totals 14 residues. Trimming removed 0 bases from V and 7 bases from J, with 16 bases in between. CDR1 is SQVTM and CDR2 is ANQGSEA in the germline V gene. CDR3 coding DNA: TGCAGCGTTGAAGAGTCTCCCCGAGAGGGAGAGCAGTACTTC. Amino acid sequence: CSVEESPREGEQYF.

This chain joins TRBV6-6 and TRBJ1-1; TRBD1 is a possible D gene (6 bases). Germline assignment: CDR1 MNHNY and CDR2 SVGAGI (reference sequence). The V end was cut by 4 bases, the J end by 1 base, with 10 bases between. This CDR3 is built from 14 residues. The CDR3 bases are TGTGCCAGCAGTTCACAGGGTGGGAACACTGAAGCTTTCTTT. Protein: CASSSQGGNTEAFF.

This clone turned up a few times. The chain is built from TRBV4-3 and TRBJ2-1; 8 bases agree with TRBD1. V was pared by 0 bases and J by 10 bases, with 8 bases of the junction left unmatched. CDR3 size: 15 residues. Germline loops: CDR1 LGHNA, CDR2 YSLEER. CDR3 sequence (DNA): TGCGCCAGCAGCCAAGAAGGGGCAGGGGGCCGAGAGCAGTTCTTC. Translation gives CASSQEGAGGREQFF.

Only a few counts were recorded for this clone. This chain's CDR3 is CASSYGRTDEGETQYF. DNA of the CDR3: TGTGCCAGCAGTTACGGGAGAACGGATGAAGGAGAGACCCAGTACTTC. The rearrangement links TRBV6-6 to TRBJ2-5; tentatively, D is TRBD2 (5 bases). Trimming removed 2 bases from V and 4 bases from J, with 17 bases in between. This CDR3 contains 16 residues. CDR1 and CDR2 from the germline V gene are MNHNY and SVGAGI (reference sequence).

The CDR3 DNA reads TGCGCCAGCAGCCGGACAGGGCGCAATCAGCCCCAGCATTTT. Its translation: CASSRTGRNQPQHF. The rearrangement joins TRBV5-1 to TRBJ1-5, with TRBD1 identical over 8 bases. J gave up 2 bases and V 4 bases, and 2 bases lay outside the gene matches. CDR1 is SGHRS and CDR2 is YFSETQ in the germline V gene. CDR3 length: 14 residues.

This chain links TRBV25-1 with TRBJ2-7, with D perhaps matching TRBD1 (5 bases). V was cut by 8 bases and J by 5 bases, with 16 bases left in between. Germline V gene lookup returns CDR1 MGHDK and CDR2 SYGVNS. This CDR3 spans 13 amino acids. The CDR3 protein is CASGRAPEDEQYF. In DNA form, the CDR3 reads TGTGCCAGCGGCAGGGCTCCCGAGGACGAGCAGTACTTC.

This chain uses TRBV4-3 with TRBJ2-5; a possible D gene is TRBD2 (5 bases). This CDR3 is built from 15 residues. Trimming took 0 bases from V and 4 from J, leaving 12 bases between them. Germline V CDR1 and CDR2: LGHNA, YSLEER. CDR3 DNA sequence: TGCGCCAGCAGCCAAGATATCCGTGAGGGAGAGACCCAGTACTTC. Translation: CASSQDIREGETQYF.

CDR3 region: CASSFASGNNEQFF. The CDR3 region has the DNA TGTGCCAGCAGCTTCGCTAGCGGCAACAATGAGCAGTTCTTC. The J gene is TRBJ2-1, the V gene TRBV7-2, with 7 bases fitting TRBD2. Trimming removed 3 bases from V and 5 bases from J; junction bases left unmatched: 4. The CDR3 is 14 residues long. CDR1 and CDR2 from the germline V gene are SGHTA and FQGNSA.

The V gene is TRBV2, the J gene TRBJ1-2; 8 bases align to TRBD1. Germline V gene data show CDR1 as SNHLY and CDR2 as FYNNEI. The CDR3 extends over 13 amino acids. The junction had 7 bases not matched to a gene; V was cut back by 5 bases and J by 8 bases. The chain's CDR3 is CASSLTGAQGYTF. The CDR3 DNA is TGTGCCAGCAGTCTGACAGGGGCTCAAGGCTACACCTTC.

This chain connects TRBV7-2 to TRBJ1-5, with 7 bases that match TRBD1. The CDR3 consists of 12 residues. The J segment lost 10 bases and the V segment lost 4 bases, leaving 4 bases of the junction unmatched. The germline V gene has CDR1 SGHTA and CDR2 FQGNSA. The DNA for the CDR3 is TGTGCCAGCAGCTCCCGGACAGGCCCCCAGCATTTT. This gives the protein CASSSRTGPQHF.

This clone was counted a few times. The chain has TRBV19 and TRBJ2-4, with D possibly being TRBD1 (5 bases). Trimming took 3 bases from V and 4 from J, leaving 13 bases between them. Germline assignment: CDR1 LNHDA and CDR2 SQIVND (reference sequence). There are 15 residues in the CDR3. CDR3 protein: CASSIAQAFKNIQYF. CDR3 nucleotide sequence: TGTGCCAGTAGTATCGCACAGGCCTTTAAAAACATTCAGTACTTC.

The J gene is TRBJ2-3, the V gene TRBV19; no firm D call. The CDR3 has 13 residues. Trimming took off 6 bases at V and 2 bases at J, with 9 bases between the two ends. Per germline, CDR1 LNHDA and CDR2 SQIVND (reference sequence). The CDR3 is CASRIGSTDTQYF. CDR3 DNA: TGTGCCAGTAGAATCGGGTCCACAGATACGCAGTATTTT.

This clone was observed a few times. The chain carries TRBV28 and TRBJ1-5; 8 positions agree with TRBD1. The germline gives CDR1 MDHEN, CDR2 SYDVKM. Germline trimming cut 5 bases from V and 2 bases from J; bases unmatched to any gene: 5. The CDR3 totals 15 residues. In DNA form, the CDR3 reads TGTGCCAGCAGTAGCAGGGGGCACGGCAATCAGCCCCAGCATTTT. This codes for CASSSRGHGNQPQHF.

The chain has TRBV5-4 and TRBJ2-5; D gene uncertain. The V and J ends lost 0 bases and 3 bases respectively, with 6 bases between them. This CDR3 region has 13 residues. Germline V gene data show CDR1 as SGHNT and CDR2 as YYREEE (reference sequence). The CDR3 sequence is CASSLVPKETQYF. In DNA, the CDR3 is TGTGCCAGCAGCTTGGTCCCCAAAGAGACCCAGTACTTC.